This T cell receptor beta chain derives from a study of shared clonotypes between healthy human individuals. This CDR3 comprises 13 residues. J gave up 6 bases and V 5 bases, and 9 bases lay outside the gene matches. From germline, CDR1 is SQVTM and CDR2 ANQGSEA. A single count supports this clone. TCRdb's copy holds only in-frame clones and misses some; the assay was immunoSEQ multiplex PCR. The sample yields hundreds of thousands of clones, 70% to 80% seen once. Sample: PBMCs. The TCR originated in a woman aged 35 to 49 in good health. Some clones in this sample may be carry-over from other donors' samples. The V gene is TRBV29-1, the J gene TRBJ1-1, with 7 bases matching TRBD1. The CDR3 DNA sequence: TGCAGCGTTTCGAGGACAGGAACCCCTGAAGCTTTCTTT. Protein sequence: CSVSRTGTPEAFF.